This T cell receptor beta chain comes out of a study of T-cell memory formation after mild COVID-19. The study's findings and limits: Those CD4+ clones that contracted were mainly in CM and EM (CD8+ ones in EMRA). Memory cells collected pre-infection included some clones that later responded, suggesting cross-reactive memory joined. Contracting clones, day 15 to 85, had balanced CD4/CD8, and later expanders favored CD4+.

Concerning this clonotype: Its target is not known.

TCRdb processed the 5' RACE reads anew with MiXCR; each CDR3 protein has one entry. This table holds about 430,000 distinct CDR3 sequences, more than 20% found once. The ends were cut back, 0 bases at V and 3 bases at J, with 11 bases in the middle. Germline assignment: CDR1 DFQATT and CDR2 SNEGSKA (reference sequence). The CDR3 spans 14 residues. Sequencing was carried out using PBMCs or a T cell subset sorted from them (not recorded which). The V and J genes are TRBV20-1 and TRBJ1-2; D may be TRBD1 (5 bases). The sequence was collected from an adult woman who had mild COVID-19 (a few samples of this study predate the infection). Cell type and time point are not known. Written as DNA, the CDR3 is TGCAGTGCTAGAGATTTGGGGGAATACTATGGCTACACCTTC. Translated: CSARDLGEYYGYTF.